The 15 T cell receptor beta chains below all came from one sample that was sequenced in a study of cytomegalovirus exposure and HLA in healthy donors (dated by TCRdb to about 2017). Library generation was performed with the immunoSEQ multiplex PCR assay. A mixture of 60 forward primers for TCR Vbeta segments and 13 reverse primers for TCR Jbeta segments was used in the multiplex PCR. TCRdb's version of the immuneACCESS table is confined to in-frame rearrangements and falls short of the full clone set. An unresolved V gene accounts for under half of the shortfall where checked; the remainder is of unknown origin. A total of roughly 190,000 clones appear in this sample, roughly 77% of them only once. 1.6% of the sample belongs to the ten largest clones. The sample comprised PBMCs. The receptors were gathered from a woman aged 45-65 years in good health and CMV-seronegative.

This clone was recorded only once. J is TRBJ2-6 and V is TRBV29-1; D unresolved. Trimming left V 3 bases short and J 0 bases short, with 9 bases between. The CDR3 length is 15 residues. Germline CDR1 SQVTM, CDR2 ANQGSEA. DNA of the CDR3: TGCAGCGTTGAGGCAGATATCTCTGGGGCCAACGTCCTGACTTTC. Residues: CSVEADISGANVLTF. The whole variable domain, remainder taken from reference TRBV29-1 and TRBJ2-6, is SAVISQKPSRDICQRGTSLTIQCQVDSQVTMMFWYRQQPGQSLTLIATANQGSEATYESGFVIDKFPISRPNLTFSTLTVSNMSPEDSSIYLCSVEADISGANVLTFGAGSRLTVL.

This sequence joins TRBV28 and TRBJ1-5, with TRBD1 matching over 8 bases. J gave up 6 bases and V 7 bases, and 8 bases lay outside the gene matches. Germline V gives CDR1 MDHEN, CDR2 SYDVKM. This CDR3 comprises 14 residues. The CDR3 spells CASTGTGYSQPQHF. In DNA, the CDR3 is TGTGCCAGCACCGGGACAGGTTATTCTCAGCCCCAGCATTTT. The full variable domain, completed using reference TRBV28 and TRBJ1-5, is DVKVTQSSRYLVKRTGEKVFLECVQDMDHENMFWYRQDPGLGLRLIYFSYDVKMKEKGDIPEGYSVSREKKERFSLILESASTNQTSMYLCASTGTGYSQPQHFGDGTRLSIL.

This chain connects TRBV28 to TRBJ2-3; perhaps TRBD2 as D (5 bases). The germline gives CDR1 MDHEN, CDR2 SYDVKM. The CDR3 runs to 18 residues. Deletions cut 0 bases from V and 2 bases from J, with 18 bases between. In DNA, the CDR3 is TGTGCCAGCAGTTTATGGGCCCAGAGCGGAGTCACCACAGATACGCAGTATTTT. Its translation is CASSLWAQSGVTTDTQYF.

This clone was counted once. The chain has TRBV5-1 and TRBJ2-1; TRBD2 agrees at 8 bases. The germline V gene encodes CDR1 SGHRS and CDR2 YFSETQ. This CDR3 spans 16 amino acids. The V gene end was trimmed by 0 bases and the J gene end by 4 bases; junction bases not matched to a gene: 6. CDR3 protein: CASSLAAGGAYNEQFF. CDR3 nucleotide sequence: TGCGCCAGCAGCTTGGCCGCGGGGGGAGCTTACAATGAGCAGTTCTTC.

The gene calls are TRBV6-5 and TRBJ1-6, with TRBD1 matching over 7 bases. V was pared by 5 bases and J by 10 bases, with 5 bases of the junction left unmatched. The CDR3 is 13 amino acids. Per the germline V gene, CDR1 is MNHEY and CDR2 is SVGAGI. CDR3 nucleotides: TGTGCCAGCAGTGTCACAGGGGACTCACCCCTCCACTTT. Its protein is CASSVTGDSPLHF.

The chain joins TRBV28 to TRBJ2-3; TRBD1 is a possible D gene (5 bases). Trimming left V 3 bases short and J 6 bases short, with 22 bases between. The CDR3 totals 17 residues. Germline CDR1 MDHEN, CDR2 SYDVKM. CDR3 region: CASSLYTGFKNRDTQYF. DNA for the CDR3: TGTGCCAGCAGTTTGTACACTGGGTTTAAGAACAGGGATACGCAGTATTTT.

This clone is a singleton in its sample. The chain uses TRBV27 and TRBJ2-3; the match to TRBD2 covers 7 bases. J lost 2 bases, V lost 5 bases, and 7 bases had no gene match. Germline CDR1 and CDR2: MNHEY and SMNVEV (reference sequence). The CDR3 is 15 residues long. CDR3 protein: CASSQGLWNTDTQYF. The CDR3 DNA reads TGTGCCAGCAGTCAGGGACTATGGAACACAGATACGCAGTATTTT.

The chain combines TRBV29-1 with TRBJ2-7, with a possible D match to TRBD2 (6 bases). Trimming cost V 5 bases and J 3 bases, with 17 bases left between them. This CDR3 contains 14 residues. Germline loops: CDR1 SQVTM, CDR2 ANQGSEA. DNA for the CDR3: TGCAGCGTTTTGGGACTGGAATACAACTACGAGCAGTACTTC. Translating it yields CSVLGLEYNYEQYF.

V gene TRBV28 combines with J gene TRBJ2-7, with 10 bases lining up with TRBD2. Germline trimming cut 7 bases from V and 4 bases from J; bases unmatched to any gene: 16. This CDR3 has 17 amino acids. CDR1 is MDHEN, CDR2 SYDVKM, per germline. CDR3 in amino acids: CASIGLAGETKEYEQYF. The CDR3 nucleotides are TGTGCCAGCATTGGGCTAGCGGGAGAAACGAAAGAGTACGAGCAGTACTTC.

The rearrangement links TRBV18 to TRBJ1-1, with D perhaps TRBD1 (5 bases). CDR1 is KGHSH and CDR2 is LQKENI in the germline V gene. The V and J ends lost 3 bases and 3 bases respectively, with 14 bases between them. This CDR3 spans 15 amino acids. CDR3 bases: TGTGCCAGCTCACCGGAAGGGGTTCAGTACACTGAAGCTTTCTTT. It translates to CASSPEGVQYTEAFF.

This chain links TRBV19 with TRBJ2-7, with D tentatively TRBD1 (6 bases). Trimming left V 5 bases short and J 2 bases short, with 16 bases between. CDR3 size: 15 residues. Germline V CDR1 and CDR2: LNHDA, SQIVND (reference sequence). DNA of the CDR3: TGTGCCAGTAGTCTTACAGGGTACCCTCCCTACGAGCAGTACTTC. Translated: CASSLTGYPPYEQYF.

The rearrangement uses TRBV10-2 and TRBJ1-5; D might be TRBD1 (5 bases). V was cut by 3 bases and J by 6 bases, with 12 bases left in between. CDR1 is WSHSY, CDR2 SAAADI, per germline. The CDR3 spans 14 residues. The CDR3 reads CASSESGVGQPQHF. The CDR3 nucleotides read TGCGCCAGCAGTGAATCGGGGGTCGGTCAGCCCCAGCATTTT.

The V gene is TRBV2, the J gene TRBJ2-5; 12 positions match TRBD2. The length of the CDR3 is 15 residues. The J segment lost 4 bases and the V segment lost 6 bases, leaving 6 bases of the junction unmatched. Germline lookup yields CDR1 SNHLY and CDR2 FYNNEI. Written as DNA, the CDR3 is TGTGCCAGCAGCGCCGAGGGACTAGCGGGAGAGACCCAGTACTTC. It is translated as CASSAEGLAGETQYF. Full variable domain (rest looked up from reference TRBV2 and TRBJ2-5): EPEVTQTPSHQVTQMGQEVILRCVPISNHLYFYWYRQILGQKVEFLVSFYNNEISEKSEIFDDQFSVERPDGSNFTLKIRSTKLEDSAMYFCASSAEGLAGETQYFGPGTRLLVL.

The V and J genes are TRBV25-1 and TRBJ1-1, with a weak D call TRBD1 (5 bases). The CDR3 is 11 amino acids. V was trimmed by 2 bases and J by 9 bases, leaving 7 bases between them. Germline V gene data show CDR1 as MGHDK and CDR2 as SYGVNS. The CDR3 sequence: CASSERGKAFF. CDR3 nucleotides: TGTGCCAGCAGTGAAAGGGGAAAAGCTTTCTTT.

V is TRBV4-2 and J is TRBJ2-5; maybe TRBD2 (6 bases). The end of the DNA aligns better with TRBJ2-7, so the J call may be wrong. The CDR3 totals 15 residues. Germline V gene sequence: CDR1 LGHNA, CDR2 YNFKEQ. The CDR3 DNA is TGTGCCAGCAGCCAGGCCGGGACTTCTCATTACGAGCAGTACTTC. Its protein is CASSQAGTSHYEQYF.